Presented here are 10 T cell receptor beta chains from one specimen sequenced in a study of cytomegalovirus exposure and HLA in healthy donors. Amplification used 60 Vbeta primers and 13 Jbeta primers. This table comes from immunoSEQ multiplex PCR, and its TCRdb copy is limited to in-frame clones, with some not included. The sample records tens of thousands of clones, around four fifths being singletons. Sequences were obtained from PBMCs. The source of these receptors is a woman in her fifties or sixties in good health and CMV-seropositive.

This clone was found a few times. The gene calls are TRBV4-1 and TRBJ2-2; maybe TRBD1 (5 bases). The CDR3 length is 17 residues. V lost 4 bases, J lost 0 bases, and 15 bases lay in between. The germline V gene has CDR1 MGHRA and CDR2 YSYEKL. The CDR3 loop reads CASSRLGVKANTGELFF. DNA for the CDR3: TGCGCCAGCAGCCGCCTAGGGGTGAAGGCGAACACCGGGGAGCTGTTTTTT.

The CDR3 protein is CASSPDPRSGTQYF. The CDR3 DNA reads TGTGCCAGTAGTCCCGATCCAAGATCGGGTACGCAGTATTTT. The chain combines TRBV19 with TRBJ2-3; D unresolved. V was clipped by 5 bases and J by 8 bases, with 17 bases between them. The CDR3 is made up of 14 amino acids. The V gene's germline CDR1 is LNHDA and CDR2 SQIVND (reference sequence). Complete variable domain (other parts from reference TRBV19 and TRBJ2-3): DGGITQSPKYLFRKEGQNVTLSCEQNLNHDAMYWYRQDPGQGLRLIYYSQIVNDFQKGDIAEGYSVSREKKESFPLTVTSAQKNPTAFYLCASSPDPRSGTQYFGPGTRLTVL.

This rearrangement joins TRBV19 to TRBJ2-7; 7 bases are a match to TRBD1. Trimming took 5 bases from V and 2 from J; bases not matched to a gene: 9. The germline V gene has CDR1 LNHDA and CDR2 SQIVND (reference sequence). This CDR3 comprises 15 residues. This CDR3 is CASSPGAGTAYEQYF. CDR3 DNA: TGTGCCAGTAGTCCAGGGGCCGGGACAGCCTACGAGCAGTACTTC. Full variable domain (outside the CDR3, taken from reference TRBV19 and TRBJ2-7): DGGITQSPKYLFRKEGQNVTLSCEQNLNHDAMYWYRQDPGQGLRLIYYSQIVNDFQKGDIAEGYSVSREKKESFPLTVTSAQKNPTAFYLCASSPGAGTAYEQYFGPGTRLTVT.

J is TRBJ1-2 and V is TRBV5-5; TRBD1 might be the D (6 bases). This CDR3 region has 15 residues. Germline V lookup: CDR1 SGHKS, CDR2 YYEKEE (reference sequence). The germline V and J ends were trimmed by 4 bases and 2 bases, with 15 bases remaining between them. CDR3 in DNA: TGTGCCAGCAGCCCGTTAAGACAGGAGAACTATGGCTACACCTTC. The encoded protein is CASSPLRQENYGYTF.

In this sample, this clone turned up once. The genes are TRBV28 and TRBJ2-7; D is perhaps TRBD2 (5 bases). The CDR3 contains 17 residues. Trimming shortened V by 0 bases and J by 0 bases, and 15 bases separated the two germline ends. In germline, CDR1 is MDHEN, CDR2 SYDVKM. The CDR3, as DNA: TGTGCCAGCAGTTTATGGTTTTCCGGAGGAAGCTCCTACGAGCAGTACTTC. It encodes CASSLWFSGGSSYEQYF.

Comment on this clone: The junction departs from germline at one end; a sequencing error may be responsible. The chain recombines TRBV27 with TRBJ2-1; 16 nucleotides agree with TRBD2. Germline V CDR1 and CDR2: MNHEY, SMNVEV (reference sequence). CDR3 size: 14 residues. The CDR3 reads CASSLGTSGRGRIF. In nucleotides, the CDR3 is TGTGCCAGCAGTTTAGGGACTAGCGGGAGGGGGCGGATCTTC.

The CDR3 nucleotides are TGTGCCAGCAGTCCCTTCAGCGGGAGGGGGCTCGAGCAGTACTTC. This gives the protein CASSPFSGRGLEQYF. The rearrangement joins TRBV6-5 to TRBJ2-7, with TRBD2 matching over 10 bases. CDR3 length: 15 residues. Germline CDR1 reads MNHEY; CDR2 reads SVGAGI. V shed 5 bases, J shed 6 bases, and the junction held 10 bases outside the gene matches.

CDR3 loop: CATSRQGNNEQYF. The DNA of the CDR3 is TGTGCCACCAGCAGACAGGGGAACAACGAGCAGTACTTC. V usage is TRBV15 and J usage is TRBJ2-5; TRBD1 is a possible D gene (6 bases). The DNA end lines up better with TRBJ2-7; the J call may be wrong. Germline V gives CDR1 LNHNV, CDR2 YYDKDF (reference sequence). CDR3 size: 13 residues.

The chain joins TRBV7-9 to TRBJ1-3; D is unclear. Per germline, CDR1 SEHNR and CDR2 FQNEAQ (reference sequence). The CDR3 is 13 amino acids. V was cut by 1 base and J by 2 bases, with 3 bases left in between. The CDR3 sequence: CASSLEPGNTIYF. CDR3 nucleotides: TGTGCCAGCAGCTTAGAGCCTGGAAACACCATATATTTT.

This sequence joins TRBV7-8 and TRBJ1-2; TRBD1 matches at 7 bases. Germline loops: CDR1 SGHVS, CDR2 FQNEAQ. V was clipped by 5 bases and J by 4 bases; unmatched bases: 7. The CDR3 totals 14 residues. The CDR3 is CASSPRDSLYGYTF. CDR3 sequence (DNA): TGTGCCAGCAGCCCGCGGGACAGTCTCTATGGCTACACCTTC.